The rows below give T cell receptor beta chains drawn from one sample of a study of OX40 agonist ivuxolimab in advanced cancers. Profiling relied on immunoSEQ multiplex PCR, and the TCRdb table lists in-frame clones only, not all of them. The sample shows some 59,000 clones, about 85% of them seen only once. This material consisted of CD4+ or CD8+ T cells sorted from blood, taken in a trial of the OX40 agonist ivuxolimab. All receptors come from an adult with an advanced solid tumor such as melanoma, head and neck, liver or kidney cancer. Both conserved end residues are part of each CDR3. D genes are given only for firm matches. Clone size is given for some rows only: seen once, a few or many times, or a class if the clone is expanded.

TRBV27	TRBJ2-1	NA	NA	TGTGCCAGCAGTTTAAGGCCCTACGGGGGCTGGCATGAGCAGTTCTTC	CASSLRPYGGWHEQFF
TRBV28	TRBJ2-2	NA	TRBD2	TGTGTAACGCGGCGGGAGGGCCTTTCCGGGGAGCTGTTTTTT	CVTRREGLSGELFF
TRBV9	TRBJ2-5	NA	TRBD2	TGTGCCAGCAGCGTAGGCGGGAGGGCCGGGGAGGTTCAGTACTTC	CASSVGGRAGEVQYF
TRBV5-1	TRBJ2-1	NA	NA	TGCGCCAGCAGCTCCTCCTTAAGCTCCTACAATGAGCAGTTCTTC	CASSSSLSSYNEQFF
TRBV4-2	TRBJ1-6	NA	TRBD1	TGTGCCAGCAGCGAGGACAGGGTTAGCTCACCCCTCCACTTT	CASSEDRVSSPLHF
TRBV18	TRBJ2-7	NA	TRBD2	TGTGCCAGCTCACCCCCCGGGACTAGCGGCCCCTACGAGCAGTACTTC	CASSPPGTSGPYEQYF
TRBV5-5	TRBJ1-4	NA	NA	TGTGCCAGCAGCCTGGTCGGGGCCTCAGCTAATGAAAAACTGTTTTTT	CASSLVGASANEKLFF
TRBV7-2	TRBJ2-3	NA	NA	TGTGCCAGCAGCTTTGTGGGCTCCCGCCCAGATACGCAGTATTTT	CASSFVGSRPDTQYF
TRBV28	TRBJ1-4	NA	NA	TGTGCCACGGGCGGCGGCTGGAATGAAAAACTGTTTTTT	CATGGGWNEKLFF
TRBV6-4	TRBJ1-5	NA	TRBD1	TGTGCCAGCAGTCCTTGGACAGGGGGCAGTGGCAATCAGCCCCAGCATTTT	CASSPWTGGSGNQPQHF
TRBV6-6	TRBJ1-2	NA	TRBD1	TGTGCCAGCAGTTGGACAGGGGGCAGAGGCTACACCTTC	CASSWTGGRGYTF
TRBV29-1	TRBJ2-1	once	TRBD2	TGCAGCGTGACGGGACTAGCCAGCAATGAGCAGTTCTTC	CSVTGLASNEQFF
TRBV27	TRBJ2-3	once	NA	TGTGCCAGCCCTTCGGCAGTCACAGATACGCAGTATTTT	CASPSAVTDTQYF
TRBV6-1	TRBJ1-1	NA	TRBD1	TGTGCCAGCATGAGAGGGGGCGCAGATACTGAAGCTTTCTTT	CASMRGGADTEAFF
TRBV28	TRBJ2-3	NA	TRBD2	TGTGCCAGCAGTTTCCTAGCGGGAGGGCCGGCGGCTAGCACAGATACGCAGTATTTT	CASSFLAGGPAASTDTQYF
TRBV5-1	TRBJ2-1	NA	NA	TGCGCCAGCAGCTTGGTAGGGGACTCCTACAATGAGCAGTTCTTC	CASSLVGDSYNEQFF
TRBV18	TRBJ2-3	NA	NA	TGTGCCAGCTCACAGAGGTTCACAGATACGCAGTATTTT	CASSQRFTDTQYF
TRBV4-1	TRBJ2-7	NA	TRBD1	TGCGCCAGCAGCCCGGGACAGGGCCCCTCCTACGAGCAGTACTTC	CASSPGQGPSYEQYF
TRBV18	TRBJ1-4	NA	TRBD1	TGTGCCAGCTCACCCGACAGGGTAACTAATGAAAAACTGTTTTTT	CASSPDRVTNEKLFF
TRBV27	TRBJ2-5	NA	TRBD2	TGTGCCAGCAGTGAGGGGACTAGCGGGAGAAAGACCCAGTACTTC	CASSEGTSGRKTQYF
TRBV18	TRBJ2-5	NA	NA	TGTGCCAGCTCACGTGTTGGGGGCCCAATCCCCCAAGAGACCCAGTACTTC	CASSRVGGPIPQETQYF
TRBV2	TRBJ2-7	NA	TRBD1	TGTGCCAGCAGGGAGACAGGGGGCAACGAGCAGTACTTC	CASRETGGNEQYF
TRBV6-5	TRBJ2-3	NA	NA	TGTGCCAGCAGTTACTCTCGCGCAGGGCGGGATACGCAGTATTTT	CASSYSRAGRDTQYF
TRBV19	TRBJ2-7	few	NA	TGTGCCAGTAGTACGACTCAAAACTACGAGCAGTACTTC	CASSTTQNYEQYF
TRBV5-8	TRBJ1-5	NA	NA	TGTGCCAGCAGCGGCGACAGTCGAAAATCGGGCAATCAGCCCCAGCATTTT	CASSGDSRKSGNQPQHF
TRBV28	TRBJ2-7	NA	TRBD2	TGTGCCAGCAGCCCGACTAGCGGGAGTGGCGAGCAGTACTTC	CASSPTSGSGEQYF
TRBV27	TRBJ1-6	NA	TRBD1	TGTGCCAGCAGATCGCCCCGGGACAGGGGTAACCGATCACCCCTCCACTTT	CASRSPRDRGNRSPLHF
TRBV2	TRBJ2-7	NA	NA	TGTGCCAGCAGTGAACGCAGGGCGTCCTACGAGCAGTACTTC	CASSERRASYEQYF
TRBV11-2	TRBJ2-1	NA	NA	TGTGCCAGCAGCTTAGTCGGGGGGGACAGGGAATGGTGGCAGTTCTTC	CASSLVGGDREWWQFF
TRBV18	TRBJ2-1	once	TRBD2	TGTGCCAGCTCATCCTATAGCGGGAACTCCTACAATGAGCAGTTCTTC	CASSSYSGNSYNEQFF
TRBV6-5	TRBJ1-1	NA	TRBD1	TGTGCCAGCAGTTACTCCTGGACAGGGAACACTGAAGCTTTCTTT	CASSYSWTGNTEAFF
TRBV7-6	TRBJ1-2	NA	TRBD1	TGTGCCAGCAGCCCCCGGTTATTTATAGGGGGCAGGGACTATGGCTACACCTTC	CASSPRLFIGGRDYGYTF
TRBV4-1	TRBJ2-7	NA	TRBD2	TGCGCCAGCAGCCAAGAAGGTAGCGGGAGGGCCAACGAGCAGTACTTC	CASSQEGSGRANEQYF
TRBV27	TRBJ2-2	NA	NA	TGTGCCAGCTTTCGACTCTCAGGTGGGACCGGGGAGCTGTTTTTT	CASFRLSGGTGELFF
TRBV29-1	TRBJ2-7	NA	NA	TGCAGCATTAAACAGGCCCCCTCCTACGAGCAGTACTTC	CSIKQAPSYEQYF
TRBV5-1	TRBJ2-2	NA	NA	TGCGCCAGCAGCTCCGGGAACACCGGGGAGCTGTTTTTT	CASSSGNTGELFF
TRBV5-1	TRBJ2-3	NA	TRBD1	TGCGCCAGCAGCGTTCCGGGACAGGGCACAGATACGCAGTATTTT	CASSVPGQGTDTQYF
TRBV21-1	TRBJ1-1	few	NA	TGTGCCAGCAGCAAAGCGCATGAAGCAGGGGATCTGACTGAAGCTTTCTTT	CASSKAHEAGDLTEAFF
TRBV20-1	TRBJ1-1	few	NA	TGCAGTGCTGGTATTAACACTGAAGCTTTCTTT	CSAGINTEAFF
TRBV30	TRBJ1-4	NA	NA	TGTGCCTACGGACGGAATTCTAATGAAAAACTGTTTTTT	CAYGRNSNEKLFF
TRBV27	TRBJ2-7	NA	NA	TGTGCCAGCAGTTTGACAGTTGCCTCCTACGAGCAGTACTTC	CASSLTVASYEQYF
TRBV6-1	TRBJ2-3	NA	NA	TGTGCCAGCAGTGATGTCGGCCAAGGCACAGATACGCAGTATTTT	CASSDVGQGTDTQYF